This T cell receptor beta chain was retrieved from a study of shared clonotypes between healthy human individuals. Original data processing: Junction-only immunoSEQ data arrived without quality scores, meaning filtering differed. Profiling relied on immunoSEQ multiplex PCR, and the TCRdb table lists in-frame clones only, not all of them. The V and J calls and the clone size are those of that table, but D and trimming were determined from the DNA. The table has approximately 2.5 million clones, under 95% seen once. The receptor's source is a young man in good health. Some clones in this sample may be carry-over from other donors' samples. Sequenced input: naive CD4+ T cells from PBMCs. Subset: CD45RA+ positively selected.

CDR3 sequence: CASSSGEQETQYF. The CDR3 DNA reads TGCGCCAGCAGCTCTGGCGAACAAGAGACCCAGTACTTC. The chain joins TRBV5-1 to TRBJ2-5; no definite D call. The V end was cut by 3 bases, the J end by 2 bases, with 8 bases between. The V gene's germline CDR1 is SGHRS and CDR2 YFSETQ. The length of the CDR3 is 13 residues.